The sequence of this T cell receptor (beta chain) was determined in a study of cytomegalovirus exposure and HLA in healthy donors. Primers for the PCR totalled 60 Vbeta and 13 Jbeta. Method: immunoSEQ multiplex PCR; TCRdb's copy keeps in-frame clones and lacks some. The sample has 150,000 to 200,000 clones, over 75% seen once. Sequencing used PBMCs. The sequence came from a woman younger than 35 in good health and CMV-seronegative.

CDR3 in amino acids: CSVEKAGGYEQYF. As DNA, the CDR3 is TGCAGCGTTGAAAAAGCAGGGGGCTACGAGCAGTACTTC. V and J are TRBV29-1 and TRBJ2-7; 7 nucleotides align to TRBD1. The CDR3 totals 13 residues. V was pared by 2 bases and J by 3 bases, with 4 bases of the junction left unmatched. Germline lookup yields CDR1 SQVTM and CDR2 ANQGSEA.